The T cell receptor (beta chain) described here comes from a study of shared clonotypes between healthy human individuals. The overall study: The donor group consisted of a couple of women and three men, aged 18 to 49. Three CD4 naive, three CD4 memory, two CD8 naive and one CD8 memory plate were used per donor. Regarding the study as a whole: Clonotypes that were shared across a few donors made up 4% to 6% of naive CD4 clonotypes.

In the case of this clone: Its specificity is not known.

J lost 3 bases, V lost 7 bases, and 10 bases had no gene match. CDR1 and CDR2 from the germline V gene are KGHSY and FQNENV. CDR3 length: 15 amino acids. CD4+ cells underwent separation, giving CD45RA+ naive and CD45RA-negative memory subsets. Clones were read by immunoSEQ multiplex PCR, and TCRdb kept only the in-frame ones, dropping some. The table has roughly 2.4 million clones, approximately 94% seen once. Sequenced: naive CD4+ T cells sorted from blood. Subset indicated: CD45RA+ positively selected. This sequence was found in a man between 18 and 29 years old in good health. This chain joins TRBV16 and TRBJ2-5; TRBD1 matches 8 bases. The CDR3, as DNA: TGTGCCAGCACCGCTCCAGGGGGCGGTGAAGAGACCCAGTACTTC. Protein product: CASTAPGGGEETQYF.